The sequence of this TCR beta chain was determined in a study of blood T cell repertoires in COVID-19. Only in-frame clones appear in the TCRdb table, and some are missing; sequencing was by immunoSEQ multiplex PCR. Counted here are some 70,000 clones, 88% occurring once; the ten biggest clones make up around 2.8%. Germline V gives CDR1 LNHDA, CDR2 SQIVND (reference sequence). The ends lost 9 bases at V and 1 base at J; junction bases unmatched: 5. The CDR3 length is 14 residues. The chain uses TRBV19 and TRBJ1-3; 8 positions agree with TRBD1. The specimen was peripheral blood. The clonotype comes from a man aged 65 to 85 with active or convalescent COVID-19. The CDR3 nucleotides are TGTGCCAGCGCAAGGACAGGGTCTGGAAACACCATATATTTT. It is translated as CASARTGSGNTIYF.